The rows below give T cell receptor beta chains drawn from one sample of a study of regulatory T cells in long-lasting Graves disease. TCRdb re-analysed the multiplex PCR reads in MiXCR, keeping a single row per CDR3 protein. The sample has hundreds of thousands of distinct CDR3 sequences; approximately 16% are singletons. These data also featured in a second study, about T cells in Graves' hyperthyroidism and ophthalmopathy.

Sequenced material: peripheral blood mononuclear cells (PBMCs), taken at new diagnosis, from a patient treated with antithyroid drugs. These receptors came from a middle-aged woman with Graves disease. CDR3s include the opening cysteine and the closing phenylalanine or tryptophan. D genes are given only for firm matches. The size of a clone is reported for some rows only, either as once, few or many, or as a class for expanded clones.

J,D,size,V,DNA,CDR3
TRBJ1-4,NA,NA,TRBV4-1,TGCGCCAGCAGCCAAGCCTTCCAGGGTCAGGGGGAAAAACTGTTTTTT,CASSQAFQGQGEKLFF
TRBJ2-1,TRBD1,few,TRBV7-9,TGTGCCAGCAGCGCTAAAGGGGGCAGGGCCCCCATCTACAATGAGCAGTTCTTC,CASSAKGGRAPIYNEQFF
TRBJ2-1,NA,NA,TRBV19,TGTGCCAGTAGTATCGGATGGTTGATCGGTGAGCAGTTCTTC,CASSIGWLIGEQFF
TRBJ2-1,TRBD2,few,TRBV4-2,TGTGCCAGCGGACGACTAGCGGGGCCCTCCTACAATGAGCAGTTCTTC,CASGRLAGPSYNEQFF
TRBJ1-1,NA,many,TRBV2,TGTGCCAGCAGTGCCGAGGGACAAACTGAAGCTTTCTTT,CASSAEGQTEAFF
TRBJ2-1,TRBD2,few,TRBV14,TGTGCCAGCAGCTTAGCGACTAGCGGGGGAAGTCGGGAGCAGTTCTTC,CASSLATSGGSREQFF
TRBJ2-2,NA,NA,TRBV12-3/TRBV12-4,TGTGCCAGCAGTTACACGGCCGGGGAGCTGTTTTTT,CASSYTAGELFF
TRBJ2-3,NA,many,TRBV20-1,TGCAGTGCCGCCCCGGACAGCGATACGCAGTATTTT,CSAAPDSDTQYF
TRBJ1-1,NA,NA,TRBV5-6,TGTGCCAGCAGGGTGCATACAAGTGAAGCTTTCTTT,CASRVHTSEAFF
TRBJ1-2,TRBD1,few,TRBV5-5,TGTGCCAGCAGCCGGGGACAGGGGGTGGCCACCGTCTACATCTTC,CASSRGQGVATVYIF
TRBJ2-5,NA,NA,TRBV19,TGTGCCAGTAGTAGCTCGATACAAGAGACCCAGTACTTC,CASSSSIQETQYF
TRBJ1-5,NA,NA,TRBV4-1,TGCGCCAGCAGCCAAGTAGAGCGGACGGGGCCCCAGCATTTT,CASSQVERTGPQHF
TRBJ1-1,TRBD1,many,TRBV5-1,TGCGCCAGCAGCTTGGAAGCCAGACAGGGTTGGTACACTGAAGCTTTCTTT,CASSLEARQGWYTEAFF
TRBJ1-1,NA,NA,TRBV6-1,TGTGCCAGCAGTGAAGCGCGCGGCGCGGAAGCTTTCTTT,CASSEARGAEAFF
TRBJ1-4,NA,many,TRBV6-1,TGTGCCAGCAGCCCACAGGGAATCGTAGGAAAACTGTTTTTT,CASSPQGIVGKLFF
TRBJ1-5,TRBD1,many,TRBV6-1,TGTGCCAGCAGTACCCGGGACAGGGGAAATCAGCCCCAGCATTTT,CASSTRDRGNQPQHF
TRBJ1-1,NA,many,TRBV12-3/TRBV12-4,TGTGCCAGCAGTATTTCCGACACCGGAGGTGAAGCTTTCTTT,CASSISDTGGEAFF
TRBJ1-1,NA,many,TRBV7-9,TGTGCCAGCAGCCGACAAAGAGCGGGGGCCAGCTTGAACACTGAAGCTTTCTTT,CASSRQRAGASLNTEAFF
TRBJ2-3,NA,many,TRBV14,TGTGCCAGCAGCCAAGGATTGCAAGGGACCCGGCCGTATTTT,CASSQGLQGTRPYF
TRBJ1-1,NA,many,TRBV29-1,TGCAGCGTTGACGGACTGAACACTGAAGCTTTCTTT,CSVDGLNTEAFF
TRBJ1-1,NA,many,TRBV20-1,TGCAGTGCCCATAAAGGACTAACAGGGCTGAACACTGAAGCTTTCTTT,CSAHKGLTGLNTEAFF
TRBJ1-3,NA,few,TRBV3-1,TGTGCCAGCAGCGACCTACCGGACAGTGGAAACACCATATATTTT,CASSDLPDSGNTIYF
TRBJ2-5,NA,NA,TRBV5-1,TGCGCCAGCAGCTTGGGGCCGGGGGTTAGAGAGACCCAGTACTTC,CASSLGPGVRETQYF
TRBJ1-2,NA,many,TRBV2,TGTGCCAGCAGTGATACAGGGCATGGCTACACCTTC,CASSDTGHGYTF
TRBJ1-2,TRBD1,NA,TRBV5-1,TGCGCCAGCAGCCCCCTACAGGGGACAGCTGGCTACACCTTC,CASSPLQGTAGYTF
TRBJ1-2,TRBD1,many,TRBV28,TGTGCCAGCAGTTTATCAGGGGGCGGCTATGGCTACACCTTC,CASSLSGGGYGYTF
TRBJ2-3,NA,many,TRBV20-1,TGCAGTGCTAGAGATTGGGTAGCAACAGATACGCAGTATTTT,CSARDWVATDTQYF